A selection of T cell receptor beta chains follows, all from one sample in a study of blood T cell repertoires in COVID-19. Here immunoSEQ multiplex PCR was the method, and the copy in TCRdb shows in-frame clones only, minus some. The sample has about 140,000 clones; 87% are singletons. Sequences were obtained from PBMCs or T cells enriched from blood (not recorded which). The receptors come from a man in his 60s who had recovered from COVID-19. Each CDR3 is given with its conserved first and last residue. The D gene is left open where the match is weak. Only part of the rows carry a size: once, few, many, or a class if the clone is expanded.

length	J	size	V	D	CDR3	DNA
15	TRBJ1-4	NA	TRBV3-1/TRBV3-2	TRBD1	CASSRGQGRFEKLFF	TGTGCCAGCAGCCGAGGACAGGGCAGGTTTGAAAAACTGTTTTTT
15	TRBJ1-2	NA	TRBV28	NA	CASSLGGGVNYGYTF	TGTGCCAGCAGTTTAGGGGGGGGCGTTAACTATGGCTACACCTTC
14	TRBJ2-7	NA	TRBV5-6	NA	CASSLRRSLYEQYF	TGTGCCAGCAGCCTACGACGGAGCCTCTACGAGCAGTACTTC
13	TRBJ1-1	NA	TRBV2	NA	CASSAIEQGTAFF	TGTGCCAGCAGCGCAATAGAACAGGGTACGGCTTTCTTT
12	TRBJ2-1	NA	TRBV6-5	NA	CASSPSDKEQFF	TGTGCCAGCAGCCCCAGTGATAAGGAGCAGTTCTTC
10	TRBJ1-2	NA	TRBV29-1	TRBD1	CSGGQYPYTF	TGCAGCGGGGGACAGTATCCCTACACCTTC
15	TRBJ1-1	NA	TRBV3-1/TRBV3-2	NA	CASSQDTGPNTEAFF	TGTGCCAGCAGCCAAGATACAGGACCTAACACTGAAGCTTTCTTT
14	TRBJ2-1	NA	TRBV10-1	NA	CASSIPGQENEQFF	TGCGCCAGCAGCATACCGGGACAAGAAAATGAGCAGTTCTTC
15	TRBJ2-3	NA	TRBV15	TRBD2	CATSRDLASGDTQYF	TGTGCCACCAGCAGAGATTTGGCTAGCGGAGATACGCAGTATTTT
12	TRBJ1-2	NA	TRBV30	NA	CAYDSGGRGYTF	TGTGCCTATGACTCCGGAGGCAGAGGCTACACCTTC
15	TRBJ1-2	NA	TRBV30	TRBD1	CAWSLARQGNYGYTF	TGTGCCTGGAGTCTTGCGAGACAGGGGAACTATGGCTACACCTTC
12	TRBJ1-1	NA	TRBV29-1	TRBD1	CSCRDSNTEAFF	TGCAGCTGCCGGGACAGTAACACTGAAGCTTTCTTT
12	TRBJ2-3	NA	TRBV11-2	NA	CASSPGADTQYF	TGTGCCAGCAGCCCGGGGGCAGATACGCAGTATTTT
16	TRBJ2-3	NA	TRBV11-2	TRBD1	CASSTYRGVSTDTQYF	TGTGCCAGCAGCACCTACAGGGGCGTCAGCACAGATACGCAGTATTTT
14	TRBJ1-6	few	TRBV19	NA	CASSPTGYNSPLHF	TGTGCCAGTAGTCCGACAGGCTATAATTCACCCCTCCACTTT
18	TRBJ2-2	NA	TRBV7-2	TRBD2	CASSLGTSGRASSGELFF	TGTGCCAGCAGCTTAGGGACTAGCGGGAGGGCCTCGAGCGGGGAGCTGTTTTTT
18	TRBJ1-5	NA	TRBV28	NA	CASSLGRGRALLNQPQHF	TGTGCCAGCAGTTTGGGGCGTGGAAGGGCTTTGCTGAATCAGCCCCAGCATTTT
12	TRBJ2-3	NA	TRBV11-3	NA	CASSLTGRTQYF	TGTGCCAGCAGCTTGACGGGGAGGACGCAGTATTTT
16	TRBJ1-4	NA	TRBV28	TRBD1	CASSSRTGQGYEKLFF	TGTGCCAGCAGTTCCCGGACAGGGCAAGGGTATGAAAAACTGTTTTTT
15	TRBJ1-2	NA	TRBV29-1	NA	CSVDQGRVPSYGYTF	TGCAGCGTTGATCAGGGCAGGGTCCCTTCCTATGGCTACACCTTC
14	TRBJ1-1	NA	TRBV28	TRBD1	CASSRTGQNTEAFF	TGTGCCAGCAGTCGGACAGGGCAGAACACTGAAGCTTTCTTT
15	TRBJ1-5	NA	TRBV30	TRBD1	CAWSQGALGNQPQHF	TGTGCCTGGAGTCAGGGGGCTTTGGGCAATCAGCCCCAGCATTTT
19	TRBJ2-7	NA	TRBV7-6	TRBD2	CASSLATTSGRAGTYEQYF	TGTGCCAGCAGCTTAGCAACAACTAGCGGGAGGGCGGGTACCTACGAGCAGTACTTC
13	TRBJ1-4	NA	TRBV30	NA	CAQALGRNEKLFF	TGTGCCCAGGCATTGGGCAGGAATGAAAAACTGTTTTTT
13	TRBJ2-2	NA	TRBV18	NA	CASSPSGGGELFF	TGTGCCAGCTCACCTAGCGGAGGCGGGGAGCTGTTTTTT
14	TRBJ2-7	NA	TRBV19	TRBD1	CASRPGQGLHEQYF	TGTGCCAGTAGGCCGGGACAGGGGCTACACGAGCAGTACTTC
14	TRBJ1-3	once	TRBV4-1	NA	CASSQELEGNTIYF	TGCGCCAGCAGCCAAGAACTGGAGGGAAACACCATATATTTT
15	TRBJ1-4	NA	TRBV2	TRBD1	CASSGRTGTNEKLFF	TGTGCCAGCAGTGGCCGGACAGGAACTAATGAAAAACTGTTTTTT
13	TRBJ1-2	NA	TRBV28	TRBD1	CASSWDSAYGYTF	TGTGCCAGCAGTTGGGACAGTGCCTATGGCTACACCTTC
15	TRBJ1-2	NA	TRBV9	TRBD1	CASSVESGTGVGYTF	TGTGCCAGCAGCGTAGAATCCGGGACAGGGGTTGGCTACACCTTC
15	TRBJ2-4	NA	TRBV6-1	TRBD2	CASSEVAGGPNIQYF	TGTGCCAGCAGTGAAGTAGCGGGGGGGCCTAACATTCAGTACTTC
14	TRBJ1-1	NA	TRBV6-5	NA	CASRGDRRSTEAFF	TGTGCCAGCAGGGGTGACAGAAGGAGCACTGAAGCTTTCTTT
16	TRBJ2-1	NA	TRBV18	TRBD2	CASSPFSGRAYNDQFF	TGTGCCAGCTCACCCTTTAGCGGGAGAGCGTACAATGATCAGTTCTTC